Below, 32 T cell receptor beta chains from the same sample are listed, as sequenced in a study of response to subunit inactivated influenza vaccine. TCRdb used MiXCR to reprocess the RT-PCR reads, holding one entry per CDR3 protein. The sample has over 450,000 distinct CDR3 sequences; 13% are singletons. Here the sequenced sample was PBMCs from blood, taken about 6 weeks after vaccination. Receptor source: a man aged 50 to 59 who received an inactivated influenza vaccine.

This clonotype was recorded at least ten times. The rearrangement uses TRBV5-5 and TRBJ2-7, with D possibly matching TRBD1 (6 bases). The CDR3 runs 13 residues. CDR1 is SGHKS and CDR2 is YYEKEE in the germline V gene (reference sequence). V was clipped by 1 base and J by 7 bases, with 12 bases between them. CDR3 in DNA: TGTGCCAGCAGCTTGACAGGGATCGAGGAGCAGTACTTC. Encoded protein: CASSLTGIEEQYF.

This clonotype appeared a few times. This sequence joins TRBV28 and TRBJ1-1; D unclear. The germline V gene has CDR1 MDHEN and CDR2 SYDVKM. CDR3 length: 13 residues. Trimming shortened V by 6 bases and J by 2 bases, and 10 bases separated the two germline ends. The CDR3, as DNA: TGTGCCAGCAGCGCAGGTTTCAACACTGAAGCTTTCTTT. Translated, it gives CASSAGFNTEAFF.

The V call is TRBV28, the J call TRBJ2-1; 13 bases match TRBD2. This CDR3 has 16 residues. CDR1 is MDHEN and CDR2 is SYDVKM in the germline V gene. Trimming removed 5 bases from V and 2 bases from J; junction bases left unmatched: 3. The CDR3: CASSGTSGKTYNEQFF. The CDR3 region has the DNA TGTGCCAGCAGTGGGACTAGCGGGAAAACCTACAATGAGCAGTTCTTC.

Ten or more counts support this clonotype. This rearrangement joins TRBV12-3 or TRBV12-4 to TRBJ2-7; the D gene is possibly TRBD2 (6 bases). There are 15 residues in the CDR3. Deletions cut 3 bases from V and 1 base from J, with 13 bases between. The CDR3 DNA sequence: TGTGCCAGCAGTTTGGCCGGGGGTCATTCCTACGAGCAGTACTTC. The encoded protein is CASSLAGGHSYEQYF.

The chain is built from TRBV29-1 and TRBJ1-5; D remains unclear. CDR1 and CDR2 from the germline V gene are SQVTM and ANQGSEA. There are 13 residues in the CDR3. The V and J ends lost 4 bases and 0 bases respectively, with 7 bases between them. CDR3 nucleotide sequence: TGCAGCGTTGCGGATAATAGCAATCAGCCCCAGCATTTT. Protein sequence: CSVADNSNQPQHF. The full variable domain, in which reference TRBV29-1 and TRBJ1-5 provide the parts outside the CDR3, is SAVISQKPSRDICQRGTSLTIQCQVDSQVTMMFWYRQQPGQSLTLIATANQGSEATYESGFVIDKFPISRPNLTFSTLTVSNMSPEDSSIYLCSVADNSNQPQHFGDGTRLSIL.

This clonotype was detected only a few times. The gene calls are TRBV19 and TRBJ2-1, with 7 bases fitting TRBD2. Per germline, CDR1 LNHDA and CDR2 SQIVND (reference sequence). This CDR3 contains 17 residues. V lost 3 bases to trimming and J lost 7 bases; unmatched junction nucleotides: 15. The CDR3 DNA follows: TGTGCCAGTAGTATTCGGGGTAGTCTAGCGGAAGGAAATGAGCAGTTCTTC. Amino acids: CASSIRGSLAEGNEQFF.

The table lists this clonotype with a few counts. This rearrangement joins TRBV20-1 to TRBJ1-4, with no clear D. Between the trimmed V and J ends, which lost 3 bases and 4 bases, there was a span of 9 bases. The CDR3 totals 13 residues. Per the germline V gene, CDR1 is DFQATT and CDR2 is SNEGSKA (reference sequence). This CDR3 reads CSASVQFNEKLFF. The CDR3 DNA is TGCAGTGCTAGCGTTCAGTTTAATGAAAAACTGTTTTTT.

The chain links TRBV4-3 to TRBJ1-4; the D gene is possibly TRBD1 (5 bases). In germline, CDR1 is LGHNA, CDR2 YSLEER. The CDR3 has 15 residues. V lost 0 bases to trimming and J lost 5 bases, with 10 bases between them. DNA for the CDR3: TGCGCCAGCAGCCAAGATCTCAGGGCGAATGAAAAACTGTTTTTT. The encoded protein is CASSQDLRANEKLFF.

This clonotype was observed at least ten times. V gene TRBV5-1 combines with J gene TRBJ2-7; D perhaps matches TRBD1 (6 bases). The CDR3 runs to 13 residues. The V end lost 2 bases, the J end lost 1 base, and 7 bases lay between the germline ends. Germline V gene data show CDR1 as SGHRS and CDR2 as YFSETQ. CDR3 sequence: CASSFQGSYEQYF. The CDR3 DNA sequence: TGCGCCAGCAGCTTTCAGGGGTCCTACGAGCAGTACTTC.

Worth noting for this clonotype: A much larger clone lies one base from this, so it may be a read error. V and J are TRBV29-1 and TRBJ2-7; 8 nucleotides align to TRBD1. J lost 0 bases, V lost 5 bases, and 9 bases had no gene match. This CDR3 is built from 15 residues. Germline CDR1 SQVTM, CDR2 ANQGSEA. The CDR3 DNA is TGCAGCGTTAAAGCAGGGGGCTTTAACTCCTACGAGCAGTACTTC. It specifies CSVKAGGFNSYEQYF.

This clonotype was observed a few times. The chain couples TRBV6-1 to TRBJ1-4; D is ambiguous. Deletions cut 5 bases from V and 5 bases from J, with 12 bases between. This CDR3 has 14 amino acids. Per germline, CDR1 MNHNS and CDR2 SASEGT. DNA of the CDR3: TGTGCCAGCAGTCCTCGTGGTTGGAATGAAAAACTGTTTTTT. It yields the protein CASSPRGWNEKLFF.

This sequence joins TRBV28 and TRBJ1-2; tentatively, D is TRBD1 (5 bases). Germline V gene lookup returns CDR1 MDHEN and CDR2 SYDVKM. Trimming removed 2 bases from V and 5 bases from J, with 18 bases in between. There are 16 residues in the CDR3. The CDR3 spells CASSLRVGLRDYGYTF. Here the CDR3 DNA reads TGTGCCAGCAGTTTAAGGGTGGGGCTACGGGATTATGGCTACACCTTC.

This clonotype was counted only a few times. The rearrangement links TRBV4-3 to TRBJ2-3; D gene ambiguous. Germline CDR1 LGHNA, CDR2 YSLEER. Deletions cut 1 base from V and 2 bases from J, with 10 bases between. This CDR3 has 15 amino acids. This chain's CDR3 is CASSQVAVHTDTQYF. The DNA for the CDR3 is TGCGCCAGCAGCCAAGTCGCCGTACACACAGATACGCAGTATTTT.

This clonotype was detected ten times or more. The chain has TRBV10-3 and TRBJ2-4; tentative D call: TRBD2 (5 bases). The CDR3 contains 13 residues. Trimming took off 3 bases at V and 5 bases at J, with 8 bases between the two ends. Looked up from germline, CDR1 is ENHRY and CDR2 is SYGVKD. This CDR3 is CAISEGRENIQYF. CDR3 bases: TGTGCCATCAGTGAAGGGCGGGAAAACATTCAGTACTTC.

The count of this clonotype is one. The chain combines TRBV5-1 with TRBJ2-7, with TRBD1 matching over 10 bases. Germline CDR1 is SGHRS and CDR2 is YFSETQ. The CDR3 runs to 15 residues. V trimming: 3 bases; J trimming: 3 bases; junction bases outside the gene matches: 6. For the CDR3, the DNA is TGCGCCAGCAGCTCGACAGGGGGCATACTCTACGAGCAGTACTTC. It encodes CASSSTGGILYEQYF.

V is TRBV19 and J is TRBJ2-1, with D possibly matching TRBD2 (5 bases). Trimming shortened V by 7 bases and J by 0 bases, and 13 bases separated the two germline ends. The CDR3 totals 15 residues. Per germline, CDR1 LNHDA and CDR2 SQIVND (reference sequence). CDR3 nucleotide sequence: TGTGCCAGTAAGAGGGAGCCGGGCTCCTACAATGAGCAGTTCTTC. Encoded protein: CASKREPGSYNEQFF.

This clonotype was found many times. The V gene is TRBV29-1, the J gene TRBJ2-7; D uncertain. V was trimmed by 1 base and J by 4 bases, leaving 8 bases between them. This CDR3 is 12 amino acids long. CDR1 and CDR2 from the germline V gene are SQVTM and ANQGSEA. For the CDR3, the DNA is TGCAGCGTTGAAGGACTCGGTTACGAGCAGTACTTC. This gives the protein CSVEGLGYEQYF.

This clonotype was seen more than once but under ten times. The rearrangement joins TRBV4-3 to TRBJ2-7; unclear D gene. The V gene lost 2 bases and the J gene lost 1 base, with 9 bases spanning the gap. There are 14 residues in the CDR3. Germline CDR1 is LGHNA and CDR2 is YSLEER. The CDR3 DNA reads TGCGCCAGCAGCCAATATCAGGCATCCTACGAGCAGTACTTC. Residues: CASSQYQASYEQYF.

The V gene is TRBV10-3, the J gene TRBJ2-7; the D gene could be TRBD1 or TRBD2 (5 bases each). This CDR3 is 12 amino acids long. V was cut by 10 bases and J by 2 bases, with 12 bases left in between. Germline V gene lookup returns CDR1 ENHRY and CDR2 SYGVKD. CDR3: CASRRGPYEQYF. For the CDR3, the DNA is TGTGCCAGCCGTCGGGGCCCCTACGAGCAGTACTTC.

This clonotype was seen a single time. The CDR3 region is CASSFGQGVGEQFF. CDR3 DNA: TGTGCCAGCAGCTTCGGGCAGGGGGTCGGTGAGCAGTTCTTC. The rearrangement uses TRBV11-2 and TRBJ2-1; TRBD1 matches at 7 bases. Germline trimming cut 3 bases from V and 9 bases from J; bases unmatched to any gene: 8. This CDR3 spans 14 amino acids. From germline, CDR1 is SGHAT and CDR2 FQNNGV. The full variable domain, its missing parts supplied by reference TRBV11-2 and TRBJ2-1, is EAGVAQSPRYKIIEKRQSVAFWCNPISGHATLYWYQQILGQGPKLLIQFQNNGVVDDSQLPKDRFSAERLKGVDSTLKIQPAKLEDSAVYLCASSFGQGVGEQFFGPGTRLTVL.

This clonotype was seen at least ten times. J is TRBJ2-5 and V is TRBV12-3 or TRBV12-4; the D is unclear. Trimming removed 8 bases from V and 4 bases from J, with 14 bases in between. This CDR3 has 13 amino acids. The CDR3 DNA reads TGTGCCAGCGCACGCAATGATAGAGAGACCCAGTACTTC. Translation gives CASARNDRETQYF.

The V call is TRBV11-1, the J call TRBJ2-1; D perhaps matches TRBD1 (6 bases). The germline gives CDR1 SGHAT, CDR2 FQDESV (reference sequence). The CDR3 has 13 residues. V was pared by 5 bases and J by 6 bases, with 11 bases between. CDR3 protein: CASSTGTINEQFF. The CDR3 nucleotides read TGTGCCAGCAGCACCGGGACAATCAATGAGCAGTTCTTC.

This clonotype was counted ten times or more. The chain joins TRBV5-1 to TRBJ2-3; 10 bases map to TRBD2. With V trimmed by 4 bases and J by 4 bases, 12 bases remained unmatched. The germline CDR1 and CDR2 sequences are SGHRS and YFSETQ. CDR3 length equals 17 residues. For the CDR3, the DNA is TGCGCCAGCAGCCTACATCCTAGCGGGGGAGCGTCAGATACGCAGTATTTT. Its translation is CASSLHPSGGASDTQYF.

This clonotype was counted between two and nine times. This sequence joins TRBV6-2 or TRBV6-3 and TRBJ2-7, with 11 bases matching TRBD2. This CDR3 has 14 amino acids. CDR1 MNHEY and CDR2 SVGEGT come from the germline V gene. The V and J ends lost 6 bases and 4 bases, in that order; junction bases with no gene match: 5. The CDR3 is CASRTSGISYEQYF. The CDR3, as DNA: TGTGCCAGCAGGACTAGCGGGATATCTTACGAGCAGTACTTC.

This clonotype was observed a few times. V gene TRBV5-1 combines with J gene TRBJ2-3; 8 bases fit TRBD2. V shed 2 bases and J 2 bases; nucleotides not matched to a gene: 10. The germline CDR1 and CDR2 sequences are SGHRS and YFSETQ. This CDR3 region has 17 residues. The CDR3 protein is CASSLYGSGDNTDTQYF. In nucleotides, the CDR3 is TGCGCCAGCAGCTTATATGGTAGCGGGGACAACACAGATACGCAGTATTTT.

The chain carries TRBV27 and TRBJ1-5, with 7 positions matching TRBD1. The CDR3 sequence is 15 residues long. The trim removed 6 bases at V and 0 bases at J, leaving 5 bases unmatched. Germline lookup yields CDR1 MNHEY and CDR2 SMNVEV (reference sequence). CDR3 loop: CASRPDRASNQPQHF. The CDR3 DNA sequence: TGTGCCAGCAGACCAGACAGGGCTAGCAATCAGCCCCAGCATTTT.

This clonotype was detected many times. V usage is TRBV2 and J usage is TRBJ2-3; D may match TRBD1 or TRBD2 (5 bases each). Trimming stripped 5 bases from V and 6 bases from J, with 6 bases between. The CDR3 has 11 residues. Germline CDR1 is SNHLY and CDR2 is FYNNEI. The CDR3 bases are TGTGCCAGCAGTTGGGGGGATACGCAGTATTTT. This translates into CASSWGDTQYF.

The chain employs TRBV10-3 and TRBJ1-5; 9 nucleotides line up with TRBD1. Germline V CDR1 and CDR2: ENHRY, SYGVKD. J lost 5 bases, V lost 5 bases, and 4 bases had no gene match. This CDR3 contains 14 residues. CDR3 sequence (DNA): TGTGCCATCAGTTCTGACAGGGGGGATCAGCCCCAGCATTTT. Protein sequence: CAISSDRGDQPQHF.

The chain employs TRBV6-5 and TRBJ1-1; D not resolved. Trimming took 6 bases from V and 4 from J, leaving 3 bases between them. Germline CDR1 is MNHEY and CDR2 is SVGAGI. CDR3 size: 10 residues. DNA of the CDR3: TGTGCCAGCAGAGGCACTGAAGCTTTCTTT. Its translation is CASRGTEAFF.

In this sample, this clonotype turned up many times. CDR3 DNA sequence: TGCGCCAGCAGCCCGGACTCTTCTGACGGCTACACCTTC. Its translation is CASSPDSSDGYTF. The gene calls are TRBV5-1 and TRBJ1-2; no reliable D call. Trimming removed 4 bases from V and 8 bases from J, with 15 bases in between. The CDR3 has 13 residues. Germline assignment: CDR1 SGHRS and CDR2 YFSETQ.

The V gene is TRBV7-2, the J gene TRBJ2-7; 13 positions match TRBD2. The J segment lost 1 base and the V segment lost 7 bases, leaving 4 bases of the junction unmatched. CDR3 size: 15 residues. Germline CDR1 SGHTA, CDR2 FQGNSA. In DNA form, the CDR3 reads TGTGCCAGCATCAAGACTAGCGGGGGGTCCTACGAGCAGTACTTC. Protein: CASIKTSGGSYEQYF.

This clonotype was picked up a small number of times. The J gene is TRBJ1-1, the V gene TRBV11-2; the D gene is possibly TRBD1 (6 bases). Germline values: CDR1 SGHAT, CDR2 FQNNGV. V lost 4 bases and J 1 base, leaving 13 bases between the germline ends. This CDR3 contains 15 residues. The CDR3 nucleotides read TGTGCCAGCAGCTCCCTACAGGGAAAGAACACTGAAGCTTTCTTT. Its translation: CASSSLQGKNTEAFF. Full variable domain (missing parts from reference TRBV11-2 and TRBJ1-1): EAGVAQSPRYKIIEKRQSVAFWCNPISGHATLYWYQQILGQGPKLLIQFQNNGVVDDSQLPKDRFSAERLKGVDSTLKIQPAKLEDSAVYLCASSSLQGKNTEAFFGQGTRLTVV.